The 15 T cell receptor beta chains reported below all come from one sample, sequenced in a study of cytomegalovirus exposure and HLA in healthy donors. Generated by immunoSEQ multiplex PCR, the TCRdb table keeps only in-frame clones and is missing some. The sample has tens of thousands of clones, 95% to 97% seen once. The specimen was PBMCs. The receptors here all came from a man between 18 and 29 years old in good health and CMV-seropositive.

The chain carries TRBV5-1 and TRBJ1-1; tentative D call: TRBD1 (5 bases). The V gene lost 2 bases and the J gene lost 4 bases, with 15 bases spanning the gap. Germline-derived CDR1 and CDR2 are SGHRS and YFSETQ. This CDR3 comprises 15 residues. CDR3 in amino acids: CASSLFQGTSTEAFF. As DNA, the CDR3 is TGCGCCAGCAGCTTATTTCAGGGTACCAGCACTGAAGCTTTCTTT.

The rearrangement joins TRBV6-6 to TRBJ2-2; possibly TRBD2 for D (6 bases). Germline V CDR1 and CDR2: MNHNY, SVGAGI (reference sequence). CDR3 length: 15 amino acids. V was cut by 5 bases and J by 4 bases, with 14 bases left in between. For the CDR3, the DNA is TGTGCCAGCAGTAACCCGGGGAGGCGCACCGGGGAGCTGTTTTTT. It is translated as CASSNPGRRTGELFF.

The rearrangement joins TRBV5-1 to TRBJ2-7, with TRBD2 identical over 10 bases. The V and J ends lost 4 bases and 4 bases, in that order; junction bases with no gene match: 5. The CDR3 is made up of 14 amino acids. The V gene's germline CDR1 is SGHRS and CDR2 YFSETQ. The CDR3 spells CASSLTSGLYEQYF. In DNA form, the CDR3 reads TGCGCCAGCAGCCTGACTAGCGGGCTGTACGAGCAGTACTTC.

This chain connects TRBV7-9 to TRBJ1-1; no clear D. Between the trimmed V and J ends, which lost 1 base and 3 bases, there was a span of 12 bases. The CDR3 runs 15 residues. Germline CDR1 reads SEHNR; CDR2 reads FQNEAQ (reference sequence). The CDR3 nucleotides are TGTGCCAGCAGCTTAGAGACCGGGGTGCACACTGAAGCTTTCTTT. This gives the protein CASSLETGVHTEAFF.

The chain has TRBV2 and TRBJ2-7, with TRBD1 matching over 8 bases. The CDR3 covers 16 residues. Germline CDR1 is SNHLY and CDR2 is FYNNEI. The trim removed 8 bases at V and 4 bases at J, leaving 16 bases unmatched. The CDR3 region has the DNA TGTGCCAGCTGGAGTCGATCGGACAGGGTAATTTACGAGCAGTACTTC. It is translated as CASWSRSDRVIYEQYF.

The chain carries TRBV2 and TRBJ2-1, with 8 bases that match TRBD1. Trimming removed 4 bases from V and 3 bases from J; junction bases left unmatched: 5. The CDR3 has 15 amino acids. Per germline, CDR1 SNHLY and CDR2 FYNNEI. CDR3 in amino acids: CASSVGTGLYNEQFF. The CDR3, as DNA: TGTGCCAGCAGTGTGGGGACAGGACTCTACAATGAGCAGTTCTTC.

The chain employs TRBV7-3 and TRBJ2-1; D not resolved. V dropped 2 bases and J dropped 10 bases, with 9 bases sitting between them. This CDR3 has 12 residues. The germline V gene encodes CDR1 SGHTA and CDR2 FQGTGA. The DNA of the CDR3 is TGTGCCAGCAGCTTAGTTGGCAACGAGCAGTTCTTC. Translation gives CASSLVGNEQFF.

V gene TRBV27 combines with J gene TRBJ2-3; no reliable D call. Germline CDR1 MNHEY, CDR2 SMNVEV (reference sequence). CDR3 size: 13 residues. V dropped 6 bases and J dropped 4 bases, with 11 bases sitting between them. The CDR3 region is CASSRHTADTQYF. DNA of the CDR3: TGTGCCAGCAGCCGACATACGGCAGATACGCAGTATTTT.

J is TRBJ2-6 and V is TRBV5-4; 8 positions match TRBD1. V was pared by 5 bases and J by 2 bases, with 6 bases of the junction left unmatched. CDR1 and CDR2 (germline): SGHNT, YYREEE (reference sequence). The CDR3 has 16 amino acids. CDR3 nucleotides: TGTGCCAGCAGACAAACAGGGGGGACTGGGGCCAACGTCCTGACTTTC. It is translated as CASRQTGGTGANVLTF.

This clone was observed once. The V call is TRBV6-1, the J call TRBJ2-2, with 7 positions matching TRBD1. From germline, CDR1 is MNHNS and CDR2 SASEGT. The V gene end was trimmed by 5 bases and the J gene end by 6 bases; junction bases not matched to a gene: 9. The CDR3 extends over 15 amino acids. The CDR3 DNA reads TGTGCCAGCAGTCCTTCCGACAGGGTGGCCGGGGAGCTGTTTTTT. This gives the protein CASSPSDRVAGELFF.

The table lists this clone with a few counts. V gene TRBV11-2 combines with J gene TRBJ2-6; possible D gene TRBD2, 6 bases. CDR1 and CDR2 from the germline V gene are SGHAT and FQNNGV. Trimming removed 4 bases from V and 4 bases from J, with 14 bases in between. CDR3 length: 16 residues. CDR3 sequence (DNA): TGTGCCAGCAGCTCGACTAGTCTGGCCGGGGCCAACGTCCTGACTTTC. It encodes CASSSTSLAGANVLTF.

The table lists this clone with a count of one. The gene calls are TRBV30 and TRBJ2-3; maybe TRBD2 (6 bases). Germline V gene sequence: CDR1 GTSNPN, CDR2 SVGIG (reference sequence). The CDR3 has 15 residues. Trimming cost V 1 base and J 4 bases, with 15 bases left between them. In DNA, the CDR3 is TGTGCCTGGAGTGCCAAGGCAGGGAGGTCAGATACGCAGTATTTT. Protein sequence: CAWSAKAGRSDTQYF.

The CDR3 coding sequence is TGTGCCATCGGGCGAGCCGAGGGACTAGCGGGAGGGGAGCTGTTTTTT. It is translated as CAIGRAEGLAGGELFF. The chain couples TRBV10-3 to TRBJ2-2; TRBD2 aligns across 13 bases. This CDR3 spans 16 amino acids. J lost 8 bases, V lost 8 bases, and 11 bases had no gene match. Germline CDR1 and CDR2: ENHRY and SYGVKD.

This chain links TRBV21-1 with TRBJ2-7; the table calls TRBD1, which could not be checked here. TRBV21-1 is tagged as a pseudogene. The CDR3 runs 16 residues. The CDR3 spells CASSKEEEDRGREQYF. Written as DNA, the CDR3 is TGTGCCAGCAGCAAAGAGGAAGAGGACAGGGGCCGTGAGCAGTACTTC.

The chain recombines TRBV6-5 with TRBJ1-2; possibly TRBD1 for D (5 bases). The CDR3 totals 13 residues. Per germline, CDR1 MNHEY and CDR2 SVGAGI. The V gene lost 11 bases and the J gene lost 6 bases, with 19 bases spanning the gap. The CDR3 spells CASFYGGGNGYTF. Here the CDR3 DNA reads TGTGCCTCCTTCTACGGGGGTGGAAATGGCTACACCTTC.